Listed below are T cell receptor beta chains from one sample, sequenced in a study of blood T cell repertoires in COVID-19. This table comes from immunoSEQ multiplex PCR, and its TCRdb copy is limited to in-frame clones, with some not included. The table lists tens of thousands of clones, around 90% of them singletons. Material for sequencing was peripheral blood. The receptor set was obtained from a woman aged 80 or over with active COVID-19. CDR3s leave out the opening cysteine and the closing phenylalanine or tryptophan. The D gene is left open where the match is weak.

v_call,j_call,d_call,cdr3_aa
TRBV9,TRBJ2-3,TRBD2,ASSVLAGETDTQY
TRBV28,TRBJ1-1,NA,ASSRRQPEAF
TRBV2,TRBJ2-5,TRBD2,ASSTSALGTQY
TRBV19,TRBJ2-1,TRBD1,ASSIGTGRNNEQF
TRBV7-9,TRBJ1-4,TRBD1,ASSLLGTGDEKLF
TRBV7-2,TRBJ1-1,NA,ASSRGVETEAF
TRBV24-1,TRBJ2-1,TRBD1,ATSETGPWYEQF
TRBV28,TRBJ2-3,NA,ASSPVVGSGQY
TRBV5-1,TRBJ2-7,TRBD2,ASSLVGTSGAYEQY
TRBV7-9,TRBJ2-1,NA,ASSLLDEQF
TRBV5-4,TRBJ2-3,TRBD2,ASSLGSGSADTQY
TRBV5-4,TRBJ2-3,TRBD1,ASSLAGGATDTQY